This entry is about one T cell receptor (beta chain). The authors ran a second PCR of about 6 to 11 cycles using a sample-barcoded 5' primer and a J-beta primer mix. TCRdb processed the 5' RACE reads anew with MiXCR; each CDR3 protein has one entry. The sample lists approximately 1.5 million distinct CDR3 sequences; approximately 39% were seen once. This sample is drawn from a study of blood T cells in healthy people across ages. Study as a whole: About one barcoded TCR beta cDNA was captured per two T cells.

Germline V gene sequence: CDR1 PRHDT, CDR2 FYEKMQ (reference sequence). This CDR3 spans 15 amino acids. V was clipped by 0 bases and J by 0 bases, with 8 bases between them. Each sample used at least 7 million PBMCs. The clonotype originates from a woman younger than 35 in good health. The sample was blood. The chain is built from TRBV13 and TRBJ1-1, with no clear D. CDR3 DNA: TGTGCCAGCAGCTTAGGCATGCGGGTGAACACTGAAGCTTTCTTT. Translation gives CASSLGMRVNTEAFF. The complete variable domain, with remaining parts taken from reference TRBV13 and TRBJ1-1, reads AAGVIQSPRHLIKEKRETATLKCYPIPRHDTVYWYQQGPGQDPQFLISFYEKMQSDKGSIPDRFSAQQFSDYHSELNMSSLELGDSALYFCASSLGMRVNTEAFFGQGTRLTVV.